This T cell receptor beta chain was observed in a study of T cell clonotyping in hematopoietic cell transplantation (dated by TCRdb to the early 2020s). At the level of the whole study: Pretransplant recipient samples were obtained after cytoreduction. A total of 110 to 150 blood samples were collected in the study from 35 to 45 consecutive transplant recipients and their related donors. Recruitment of patients ran from 2015 to early 2017, and follow-up continued until September 2020 or until death.

Details on this clone: No cognate antigen has been identified for it. It has no much larger one-base neighbor in the sample; base qualities were not kept.

Measured from the cysteine to the phenylalanine, the CDR3 is 16 residues long. The sequence is cut down to CDR3 DNA, 48 bases in frame from base 1. CDR1 and CDR2 are read off the germline V gene as SGHTA and FQGNSA. V and J lose 5 bases and 8 bases, and a span of 24 bases separates them. Study-wide conclusions, independent of this receptor: Inverse Simpson Index values from donors and from recipients before transplant predicted broader TCR repertoire diversity after transplant. Sample size was limited, and cells were not sorted, so CD4 and CD8 repertoire contributions could not be separated. Overlap with donor repertoires was found for only a small fraction of recipient repertoires, with over 97% found to appear de novo at the given depth. After transplant, TCR diversity in recipients dropped, and pathologically expanded clonotypes climbed progressively between day 30 and day 180.

In light of the paper, this sample's time point label describes: recipient sample about 28 days before transplant, after cytoreduction. Recipient blood was collected about 28 days before transplant and at days 30, 100 and 180 after transplant. Nuclei Lysis Solution was used to extract genomic DNA from fresh or cryopreserved unfractionated peripheral blood mononuclear cells. With the immunoSEQ assay, which is a bias-controlled multiplex PCR relying on V- and J-specific primers, TCR beta CDR3 regions were amplified from genomic DNA. A second PCR step added a proprietary barcode and Illumina adapter sequences to the CDR3 amplicons. An Illumina MiSeq instrument was used to sequence the CDR3 libraries. In the authors' own workflow: Export and quality control were performed with immunoSEQ Analyzer 3.0, and downstream analyses were performed with R Bioconductor and Immunarch. Repertoire metrics were calculated using only productive rearrangements within the normalized downsampled data set. In the normalized cohort, clonotypes with more than 5 templates were defined as pathologically expanded. The Inverse Simpson Index was used to measure repertoire diversity. To capture all clonotypes, CMV-specificity analyses were performed on the non-normalized data set. This immuneACCESS table, as held by TCRdb, lists in-frame sequences with V and J called but not all clones. Of the missing ones, under half trace to an unresolved V gene in checked studies; the others have no known cause. The V and J calls and clone size were taken over from that table, and D and trimming were inferred from the DNA. Recorded for this sample are about 5,900 clones; 80% of them occurred a single time. The ten most abundant clones make up about 14% of the sample.

This TCR derives from a woman in her fifties or sixties with acute myeloid leukemia. Some clones in this sample may be carry-over from other donors' samples. The chain employs TRBV7-2 and TRBJ2-5; TRBD1 could be the D gene, as 5 bases match. The input for sequencing was peripheral blood mononuclear cells, taken before stem cell transplant. The nucleotide sequence is TGTGCCAGCAGCCGAACGACAAGTATTACAGGTCGCACCCAGTACTTC. This sequence encodes CASSRTTSITGRTQYF.